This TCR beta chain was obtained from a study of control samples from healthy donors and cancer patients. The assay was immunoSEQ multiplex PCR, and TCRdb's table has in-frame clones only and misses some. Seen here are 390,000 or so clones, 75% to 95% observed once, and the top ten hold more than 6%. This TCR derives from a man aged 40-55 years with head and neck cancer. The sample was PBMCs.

CDR3 sequence (DNA): TGTGCCAGCAGCCCAACCTTCAGGGGTAGCAATCAGCCCCAGCATTTT. It encodes CASSPTFRGSNQPQHF. The V call is TRBV27, the J call TRBJ1-5, with D perhaps matching TRBD1 (6 bases). Germline CDR1 MNHEY, CDR2 SMNVEV (reference sequence). Trimming pared 6 bases from V and 0 bases from J, leaving 15 bases between. The CDR3 runs to 16 residues.